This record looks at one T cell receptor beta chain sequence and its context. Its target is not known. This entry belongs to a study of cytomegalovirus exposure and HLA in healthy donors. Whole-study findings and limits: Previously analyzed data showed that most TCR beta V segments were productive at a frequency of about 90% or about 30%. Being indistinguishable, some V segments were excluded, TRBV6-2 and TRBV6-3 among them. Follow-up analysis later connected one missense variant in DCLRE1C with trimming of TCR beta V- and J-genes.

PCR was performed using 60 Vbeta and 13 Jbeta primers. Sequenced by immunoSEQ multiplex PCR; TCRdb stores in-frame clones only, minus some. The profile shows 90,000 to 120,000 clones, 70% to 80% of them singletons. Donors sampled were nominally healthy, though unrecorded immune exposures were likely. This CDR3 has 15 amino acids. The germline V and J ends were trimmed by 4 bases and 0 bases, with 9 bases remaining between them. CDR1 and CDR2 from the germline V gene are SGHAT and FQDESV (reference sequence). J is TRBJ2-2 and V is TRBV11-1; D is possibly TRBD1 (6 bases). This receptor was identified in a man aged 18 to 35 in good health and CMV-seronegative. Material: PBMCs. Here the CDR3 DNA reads TGTGCCAGCAGCTACGGGGACACGAACACCGGGGAGCTGTTTTTT. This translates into CASSYGDTNTGELFF.